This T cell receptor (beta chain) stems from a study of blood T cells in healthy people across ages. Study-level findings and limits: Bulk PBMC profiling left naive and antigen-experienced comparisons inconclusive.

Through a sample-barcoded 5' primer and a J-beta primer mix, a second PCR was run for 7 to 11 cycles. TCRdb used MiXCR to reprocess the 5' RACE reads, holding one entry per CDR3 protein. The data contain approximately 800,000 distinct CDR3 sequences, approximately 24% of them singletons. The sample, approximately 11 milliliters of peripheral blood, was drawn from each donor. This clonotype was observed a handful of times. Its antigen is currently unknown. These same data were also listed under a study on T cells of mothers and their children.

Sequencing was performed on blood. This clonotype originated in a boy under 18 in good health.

CDR3 in amino acids: CASSRSGASEKLFF. The CDR3, as DNA: TGTGCCAGCAGTCGGTCAGGGGCCTCGGAAAAACTGTTTTTT. The chain combines TRBV12-3 or TRBV12-4 with TRBJ1-4; D might be TRBD1 (6 bases). Trimming took off 5 bases at V and 8 bases at J, with 15 bases between the two ends. The CDR3 length is 14 residues.